These 27 T cell receptor beta chains were all obtained from the same sample, sequenced in a study of cytomegalovirus exposure and HLA in healthy donors. Vbeta (60) and Jbeta (13) primers were used in the PCR. Method: immunoSEQ multiplex PCR; TCRdb's copy keeps in-frame clones and lacks some. The repertoire holds 100,000 to 150,000 clones, with about 80% as singletons. What was sequenced was PBMCs. The receptors stem from a woman aged 50 to 65 in good health and CMV-seronegative.

The chain employs TRBV5-1 and TRBJ2-1; TRBD2 aligns across 10 bases. CDR1 and CDR2 from the germline V gene are SGHRS and YFSETQ. The CDR3 extends over 15 amino acids. V lost 1 base to trimming and J lost 6 bases; unmatched junction nucleotides: 4. The CDR3 is CASSLRLAGPNEQFF. The CDR3 DNA is TGCGCCAGCAGCTTGAGACTAGCGGGTCCCAATGAGCAGTTCTTC.

The rearrangement uses TRBV28 and TRBJ1-4, with D possibly being TRBD1 (6 bases). CDR3 length: 13 amino acids. The germline CDR1 and CDR2 sequences are MDHEN and SYDVKM. Trimming pared 5 bases from V and 8 bases from J, leaving 12 bases between. The CDR3 loop reads CASSPGGVEKLFF. CDR3 bases: TGTGCCAGCAGTCCGGGGGGCGTAGAAAAACTGTTTTTT.

The CDR3 DNA reads TGTGCCAGCACCCCCGATGGAAGGGGCTCCTACAATGAGCAGTTCTTC. Translating it yields CASTPDGRGSYNEQFF. V usage is TRBV5-4 and J usage is TRBJ2-1; D is possibly TRBD1 (5 bases). Trimming left V 6 bases short and J 0 bases short, with 16 bases between. Germline loops: CDR1 SGHNT, CDR2 YYREEE (reference sequence). CDR3 length: 16 amino acids.

This chain uses TRBV7-6 with TRBJ2-1; D possibly corresponds to TRBD1 (5 bases). The CDR3 runs 12 residues. The germline gives CDR1 SGHVS, CDR2 FNYEAQ. Deletions cut 1 base from V and 10 bases from J, with 8 bases between. The CDR3 nucleotides are TGTGCCAGCAGCTTAGTGGCAGGGGAGCAGTTCTTC. Its protein is CASSLVAGEQFF.

This clone was detected a few times. The rearrangement links TRBV4-3 to TRBJ2-7, with D maybe TRBD1 (5 bases). CDR1 and CDR2 (germline): LGHNA, YSLEER. CDR3 length equals 15 residues. Trimming took off 0 bases at V and 3 bases at J, with 12 bases between the two ends. The DNA for the CDR3 is TGCGCCAGCAGCCAAGAGTGGGGCGGCGGCTACGAGCAGTACTTC. This encodes CASSQEWGGGYEQYF.

The J gene is TRBJ2-7, the V gene TRBV10-1; 8 bases fit TRBD2. The germline V gene encodes CDR1 WNHNN and CDR2 SYGVQD (reference sequence). The J segment lost 6 bases and the V segment lost 2 bases, leaving 6 bases of the junction unmatched. The CDR3 covers 14 residues. The CDR3 DNA reads TGCGCCAGCAGTGAGGATAAGCGGGAGAGCGAGCAGTACTTC. It codes for CASSEDKRESEQYF.

CDR3 coding DNA: TGCGCCAGCAGCCGCAGTAAAGCCCCGCGGAGAACTGAAGCTTTCTTT. Protein sequence: CASSRSKAPRRTEAFF. V gene TRBV4-3 combines with J gene TRBJ1-1; D gene ambiguous. Germline CDR1 LGHNA, CDR2 YSLEER. This CDR3 has 16 amino acids. V was clipped by 4 bases and J by 5 bases, with 20 bases between them.

The CDR3 is CASSLSPTGGDEQYF. The DNA for the CDR3 is TGTGCCAGCAGTTTATCCCCGACAGGAGGCGACGAGCAGTACTTC. J is TRBJ2-7 and V is TRBV28; D is possibly TRBD1 (6 bases). The V end was cut by 1 base, the J end by 5 bases, with 15 bases between. Germline V gene sequence: CDR1 MDHEN, CDR2 SYDVKM. The CDR3 sequence is 15 residues long.

This chain connects TRBV15 to TRBJ1-4; 10 positions agree with TRBD1. The CDR3 runs to 18 residues. Trimming at V came to 0 bases and at J to 8 bases, leaving 12 bases not matched to a gene. Germline V gives CDR1 LNHNV, CDR2 YYDKDF (reference sequence). The CDR3, as DNA: TGTGCCACCAGCAGAGATAGGGGGCCCCCGGGACAGGGGGAAAAACTGTTTTTT. Protein product: CATSRDRGPPGQGEKLFF.

The chain combines TRBV14 with TRBJ2-3; 13 positions agree with TRBD2. The CDR3 sequence is 19 residues long. V was pared by 2 bases and J by 6 bases, with 14 bases of the junction left unmatched. Germline assignment: CDR1 SGHDN and CDR2 FVKESK. CDR3 DNA: TGTGCCAGCAGCCAAACGCCTCCGGGACTAGCGGGGTCCGGGGATACGCAGTATTTT. The encoded protein is CASSQTPPGLAGSGDTQYF.

This clone was seen more than once but under ten times. The V gene is TRBV4-1, the J gene TRBJ2-1, with 13 bases identical to TRBD2. The CDR3 has 20 amino acids. The ends lost 1 base at V and 8 bases at J; junction bases unmatched: 17. The germline gives CDR1 MGHRA, CDR2 YSYEKL. The CDR3 region is CASSQALLAGGPRLYDEQFF. The CDR3 region has the DNA TGCGCCAGCAGCCAAGCTTTACTAGCGGGAGGGCCACGCCTGTACGATGAGCAGTTCTTC.

CDR3 nucleotides: TGTGCCAGCAGCTTTAAGGCGGGGCCGGGGACCGGGGAGCTGTTTTTT. This encodes CASSFKAGPGTGELFF. The chain recombines TRBV5-4 with TRBJ2-2, with a possible D match to TRBD2 (6 bases). The CDR3 contains 16 residues. V gave up 2 bases and J gave up 5 bases, with 16 bases separating them. The germline V gene has CDR1 SGHNT and CDR2 YYREEE (reference sequence).

This clone is classed as medium-sized. The genes are TRBV7-2 and TRBJ2-7; a weak D match, TRBD2 (8 bases). Germline V CDR1 and CDR2: SGHTA, FQGNSA. Between the trimmed V and J ends, which lost 5 bases and 0 bases, there was a span of 14 bases. The CDR3 contains 15 residues. CDR3 bases: TGTGCCAGCAGCGTTAGCGGGGACAGCTCCTACGAGCAGTACTTC. It encodes CASSVSGDSSYEQYF.

V usage is TRBV21-1 and J usage is TRBJ2-7; no DNA check was done on the table's D call, TRBD2. TRBV21-1 is termed a pseudogene. The CDR3 has 15 residues. As DNA, the CDR3 is TGTGCCAGCAGCTATAGCGGGTGGAGCTCCTACGAGCAGTACTTC. Residues: CASSYSGWSSYEQYF.

V usage is TRBV20-1 and J usage is TRBJ1-1; D is unresolved. There are 11 residues in the CDR3. Trimming pared 0 bases from V and 10 bases from J, leaving 9 bases between. CDR1 and CDR2 (germline): DFQATT, SNEGSKA (reference sequence). The CDR3 sequence is CSARETMGAFF. As DNA, the CDR3 is TGCAGTGCTAGAGAGACAATGGGAGCTTTCTTT.

The V gene is TRBV28, the J gene TRBJ2-1, with 8 bases that match TRBD2. The CDR3 runs to 15 residues. The V gene's germline CDR1 is MDHEN and CDR2 SYDVKM. The V segment lost 7 bases and the J segment 4 bases; nucleotides outside the gene matches: 9. CDR3 sequence (DNA): TGTGCCAGCAATCCCACCGGGACTAGATACAATGAGCAGTTCTTC. This encodes CASNPTGTRYNEQFF.

V is TRBV5-6 and J is TRBJ2-1; tentative D call: TRBD1 (5 bases). Trimming removed 4 bases at V and 6 bases at J, with 14 bases between. The germline gives CDR1 SGHDT, CDR2 YYEEEE. The CDR3 consists of 14 residues. As DNA, the CDR3 is TGTGCCAGCAGCACCCCGACAGCGAGCAATGAGCAGTTCTTC. Translated, it gives CASSTPTASNEQFF.

V usage is TRBV27 and J usage is TRBJ2-6; D is undetermined. The CDR3 totals 16 residues. Germline assignment: CDR1 MNHEY and CDR2 SMNVEV (reference sequence). Trimming cost V 0 bases and J 4 bases, with 10 bases left between them. The CDR3 protein is CASSLSAGFGANVLTF. Here the CDR3 DNA reads TGTGCCAGCAGTTTATCAGCCGGGTTCGGGGCCAACGTCCTGACTTTC.

This clone has just one count. The rearrangement uses TRBV29-1 and TRBJ2-5, with TRBD1 identical over 10 bases. There are 14 residues in the CDR3. CDR1 and CDR2 (germline): SQVTM, ANQGSEA. The junction had 7 bases not matched to a gene; V was cut back by 4 bases and J by 5 bases. CDR3 DNA: TGCAGCGTTGTTCACTCGGGACAGGGGGAGACCCAGTACTTC. As protein: CSVVHSGQGETQYF.

The rearrangement links TRBV7-8 to TRBJ1-5; 9 bases fit TRBD1. The V gene's germline CDR1 is SGHVS and CDR2 FQNEAQ. Losses at the gene ends were 6 bases for V and 4 bases for J; bases not matched to a gene: 7. CDR3 length: 15 amino acids. The DNA of the CDR3 is TGTGCCAGCAGTAGGGACAGGGCTCGAAATCAGCCCCAGCATTTT. This codes for CASSRDRARNQPQHF.

V gene TRBV6-6 combines with J gene TRBJ1-2, with D tentatively TRBD1 (5 bases). V lost 0 bases to trimming and J lost 4 bases, with 12 bases between them. From germline, CDR1 is MNHNY and CDR2 SVGAGI (reference sequence). CDR3 length: 15 amino acids. The CDR3 loop reads CASSYSMDTFYGYTF. In DNA form, the CDR3 reads TGTGCCAGCAGTTACTCGATGGACACCTTCTATGGCTACACCTTC.

The V and J genes are TRBV29-1 and TRBJ2-3; 11 bases line up with TRBD1. V lost 2 bases to trimming and J lost 2 bases; unmatched junction nucleotides: 18. Per the germline V gene, CDR1 is SQVTM and CDR2 is ANQGSEA. CDR3 length equals 20 residues. CDR3 residues: CSVEITWRTGGVGATDTQYF. The CDR3 coding sequence is TGCAGCGTTGAAATTACTTGGCGGACAGGGGGCGTGGGAGCCACAGATACGCAGTATTTT.

The chain has TRBV5-4 and TRBJ2-7; 7 bases are shared with TRBD2. V lost 4 bases to trimming and J lost 6 bases; unmatched junction nucleotides: 7. The germline gives CDR1 SGHNT, CDR2 YYREEE (reference sequence). The CDR3 has 13 amino acids. The CDR3 coding sequence is TGTGCCAGCAGCGCCGGGACTACAGGCGAGCAGTACTTC. This codes for CASSAGTTGEQYF. Drawing the rest from reference TRBV5-4 and TRBJ2-7, the complete variable domain is ETGVTQSPTHLIKTRGQQVTLRCSSQSGHNTVSWYQQALGQGPQFIFQYYREEENGRGNFPPRFSGLQFPNYSSELNVNALELDDSALYLCASSAGTTGEQYFGPGTRLTVT.

J is TRBJ2-3 and V is TRBV2, with 8 bases aligning to TRBD2. With V trimmed by 8 bases and J by 6 bases, 10 bases remained unmatched. The CDR3 runs 14 residues. Germline CDR1 is SNHLY and CDR2 is FYNNEI. CDR3 loop: CASSREGPEDTQYF. The CDR3 coding sequence is TGTGCCAGCTCCCGGGAGGGCCCGGAGGATACGCAGTATTTT.

This clone was seen a few times. The rearrangement links TRBV19 to TRBJ1-5, with TRBD1 matching over 10 bases. The V gene end was trimmed by 9 bases and the J gene end by 6 bases; junction bases not matched to a gene: 8. CDR3 size: 14 residues. Germline CDR1 reads LNHDA; CDR2 reads SQIVND (reference sequence). The CDR3 DNA reads TGTGCCAGCTCGACAGGGGGCGAGGTTCAGCCCCAGCATTTT. Protein product: CASSTGGEVQPQHF.

J is TRBJ1-1 and V is TRBV28, with TRBD1 matching over 9 bases. The V gene's germline CDR1 is MDHEN and CDR2 SYDVKM. The CDR3 consists of 17 residues. The trim removed 4 bases at V and 6 bases at J, leaving 15 bases unmatched. The CDR3 protein is CASSSARDREKGSEAFF. In DNA, the CDR3 is TGTGCCAGCAGTTCCGCCCGGGACAGGGAAAAAGGTTCTGAAGCTTTCTTT.

The chain has TRBV28 and TRBJ1-4, with a possible D match to TRBD1 (5 bases). The CDR3 runs to 16 residues. Trimming removed 7 bases at V and 0 bases at J, with 15 bases between. The germline gives CDR1 MDHEN, CDR2 SYDVKM. In DNA form, the CDR3 reads TGTGCCAGCAATGAAGGGACTTTTGCAACTAATGAAAAACTGTTTTTT. Protein: CASNEGTFATNEKLFF.